This TCR beta chain emerged from a study of blood T cell repertoires in COVID-19. Study background: Some COVID-19 samples were acute and others convalescent; all came from the United States, Italy and Spain.

Repertoires were generated with immunoSEQ multiplex PCR, while TCRdb's copy carries only in-frame clones and drops some. Seen here are about 330,000 clones, 87% observed once, and the top ten hold 5.5% to 7%. CDR1 is MNHEY, CDR2 SMNVEV, per germline (reference sequence). J was trimmed by 3 bases and V by 5 bases; bases with no gene match: 10. The CDR3 contains 16 residues. Sequencing used PBMCs or T cells enriched from blood (not recorded which). This chain joins TRBV27 and TRBJ1-2; the match to TRBD1 covers 9 bases. This TCR was recovered from a woman aged 25 to 39 who had recovered from COVID-19. The CDR3 sequence is CASSPRTGAEYYGYTF. CDR3 nucleotides: TGTGCCAGCAGTCCCCGGACAGGGGCGGAGTACTATGGCTACACCTTC.